A selection of T cell receptor beta chains follows, all from one sample in a study of T cell repertoires in aging, cancer and after chemotherapy. TCRdb reprocessed the multiplex PCR reads with MiXCR, giving one entry per CDR3 protein. The sample contains 1,000 to 1,500 distinct CDR3 sequences, around 25% of which appear only once. Sequenced material: blood. The receptors shown here come from a human donor with a blood cancer. CDR3s include the opening cysteine and the closing phenylalanine or tryptophan. Each record gives: V gene, J gene, clone size, D gene, CDR3 protein, CDR3 DNA. The D gene is left open where the match is weak. A row's size may be missing; if present it is once, few, many or a size class.

v_call: TRBV30; j_call: TRBJ1-5; clone_size: few; d_call: NA; cdr3_aa: CAWSAGDTQPQHF; cdr3_nt: TGTGCCTGGAGCGCAGGGGATACTCAGCCCCAGCATTTT
v_call: TRBV29-1; j_call: TRBJ1-2; clone_size: medium-sized; d_call: NA; cdr3_aa: CSVGTGNYGYTF; cdr3_nt: TGCAGCGTGGGCACAGGGAACTATGGCTACACCTTC
v_call: TRBV20-1; j_call: TRBJ2-7; clone_size: NA; d_call: TRBD2; cdr3_aa: CSAGGPREGREQYF; cdr3_nt: TGCAGTGCTGGGGGTCCGCGGGAGGGCCGCGAGCAGTACTTC
v_call: TRBV19; j_call: TRBJ2-3; clone_size: medium-sized; d_call: TRBD1; cdr3_aa: CASMTGRSSTDTQYF; cdr3_nt: TGTGCCAGTATGACAGGGCGGTCAAGCACAGATACGCAGTATTTT
v_call: TRBV19; j_call: TRBJ1-1; clone_size: NA; d_call: TRBD1; cdr3_aa: CASTPGQGFHTEAFF; cdr3_nt: TGTGCCAGTACCCCGGGACAGGGCTTCCACACTGAAGCTTTCTTT
v_call: TRBV24-1; j_call: TRBJ2-2; clone_size: few; d_call: NA; cdr3_aa: CATSEPPGWGTGELFF; cdr3_nt: TGTGCCACCAGTGAGCCCCCGGGGTGGGGTACCGGGGAGCTGTTTTTT
v_call: TRBV13; j_call: TRBJ2-1; clone_size: few; d_call: TRBD2; cdr3_aa: CASSFGSGGRNNEQFF; cdr3_nt: TGTGCCAGCAGCTTCGGATCGGGGGGGCGTAACAATGAGCAGTTCTTC
v_call: TRBV10-3; j_call: TRBJ1-1; clone_size: few; d_call: TRBD1; cdr3_aa: CAISPNSGGRDTEAFF; cdr3_nt: TGTGCCATCAGCCCAAACTCAGGGGGCCGGGACACTGAAGCTTTCTTT
v_call: TRBV29-1; j_call: TRBJ2-5; clone_size: medium-sized; d_call: TRBD2; cdr3_aa: CSVQSGEETQYF; cdr3_nt: TGCAGCGTCCAAAGCGGGGAAGAGACCCAGTACTTC
v_call: TRBV7-2; j_call: TRBJ2-1; clone_size: NA; d_call: NA; cdr3_aa: CASSLGFRGPSYNEQFF; cdr3_nt: TGTGCCAGCAGCTTAGGGTTCAGGGGCCCGTCCTACAATGAGCAGTTCTTC
v_call: TRBV7-3; j_call: TRBJ2-1; clone_size: NA; d_call: TRBD2; cdr3_aa: CASSLTASGAYNEQFF; cdr3_nt: TGTGCCAGCAGCTTAACGGCTAGCGGGGCCTACAATGAGCAGTTCTTC
v_call: TRBV12-3/TRBV12-4; j_call: TRBJ1-5; clone_size: few; d_call: NA; cdr3_aa: CASSFAPVGSQPQHF; cdr3_nt: TGTGCCAGCAGTTTCGCCCCAGTTGGTAGCCAGCCCCAGCATTTT
v_call: TRBV7-2; j_call: TRBJ2-3; clone_size: NA; d_call: TRBD2; cdr3_aa: CASSISGRNTDTQYF; cdr3_nt: TGTGCCAGCAGCATTAGCGGGAGAAACACAGATACGCAGTATTTT
v_call: TRBV2; j_call: TRBJ2-7; clone_size: NA; d_call: TRBD2; cdr3_aa: CASSRRGSGGSQDEQYF; cdr3_nt: TGTGCCAGCAGCCGGCGGGGTAGCGGGGGGTCCCAGGACGAGCAGTACTTC
v_call: TRBV5-1; j_call: TRBJ2-1; clone_size: NA; d_call: TRBD2; cdr3_aa: CARSLTSGGLYNEQFF; cdr3_nt: TGCGCCAGAAGCTTGACTAGCGGGGGGCTATACAATGAGCAGTTCTTC
v_call: TRBV18; j_call: TRBJ1-2; clone_size: medium-sized; d_call: TRBD1; cdr3_aa: CASSPGQGHGYTF; cdr3_nt: TGTGCCAGCTCACCCGGACAGGGACATGGCTACACCTTC
v_call: TRBV7-3; j_call: TRBJ2-7; clone_size: NA; d_call: NA; cdr3_aa: CASSLTTGSYEQYF; cdr3_nt: TGTGCCAGCAGCTTAACAACAGGTTCCTACGAGCAGTACTTC
v_call: TRBV19; j_call: TRBJ2-7; clone_size: NA; d_call: NA; cdr3_aa: CASTPTGISYEQYF; cdr3_nt: TGTGCCAGTACCCCGACAGGAATCTCCTACGAGCAGTACTTC
v_call: TRBV7-2; j_call: TRBJ2-6; clone_size: medium-sized; d_call: NA; cdr3_aa: CASIGGLGSSGANVLTF; cdr3_nt: TGTGCCAGCATTGGCGGATTGGGGAGCTCTGGGGCCAACGTCCTGACTTTC
v_call: TRBV5-6; j_call: TRBJ2-7; clone_size: few; d_call: NA; cdr3_aa: CASSVAGQSSYEQYF; cdr3_nt: TGTGCCAGCAGCGTGGCCGGACAGAGCTCCTACGAGCAGTACTTC
v_call: TRBV30; j_call: TRBJ1-2; clone_size: NA; d_call: NA; cdr3_aa: CAWGGRGGGYTF; cdr3_nt: TGTGCCTGGGGGGGAAGGGGTGGGGGCTACACCTTC
v_call: TRBV11-3; j_call: TRBJ2-3; clone_size: medium-sized; d_call: NA; cdr3_aa: CASSWRGTDTQYF; cdr3_nt: TGTGCCAGCAGCTGGAGGGGTACAGATACGCAGTATTTT